This paragraph reports one T cell receptor (beta chain). This entry comes from a study of technical replicates of blood from a handful of donors. TCRdb keeps only in-frame clones here, not all; method: immunoSEQ multiplex PCR. The sample records approximately 82,000 clones, 90% to 95% being singletons. Sequences were obtained from T cells isolated from PBMCs. This sequence was found in a human donor in good health.

The CDR3 is CASSYRDREPHQPQHF. The CDR3 DNA follows: TGTGCCAGCAGTTACCGGGACAGGGAGCCCCATCAGCCCCAGCATTTT. The chain couples TRBV6-6 to TRBJ1-5, with 9 bases fitting TRBD1. Per germline, CDR1 MNHNY and CDR2 SVGAGI (reference sequence). With V trimmed by 2 bases and J by 5 bases, 7 bases remained unmatched. The CDR3 spans 16 residues.